The 26 T cell receptor beta chains presented below share a single source sample, sequenced in a study of chemoradiotherapy in HPV16-positive cancers. Sequencing used immunoSEQ multiplex PCR; TCRdb keeps in-frame clones, though not all of them. This sample has 10,000 to 15,000 clones, with 60% to 80% found just once. The specimen was taken from a patient who underwent chemoradiotherapy. All receptors derive from a human donor with HPV-associated anogenital cancer.

The gene calls are TRBV11-2 and TRBJ1-1; 7 nucleotides agree with TRBD1. V was pared by 0 bases and J by 2 bases, with 6 bases of the junction left unmatched. Germline-derived CDR1 and CDR2 are SGHAT and FQNNGV. The CDR3 extends over 16 amino acids. This chain's CDR3 is CASSLDPRDSNTEAFF. The CDR3 nucleotides read TGTGCCAGCAGCTTAGACCCCCGGGACAGTAACACTGAAGCTTTCTTT.

The chain uses TRBV7-9 and TRBJ2-7; the D is unclear. Deletions cut 4 bases from V and 7 bases from J, with 8 bases between. Germline CDR1 reads SEHNR; CDR2 reads FQNEAQ (reference sequence). The CDR3 extends over 11 amino acids. The CDR3 sequence: CASSSTSEQYF. The CDR3 nucleotides read TGTGCCAGCAGCTCTACGAGTGAGCAGTACTTC.

The chain combines TRBV6-6 with TRBJ2-3; D might be TRBD1 or TRBD2, each matching 6 bases. Germline V lookup: CDR1 MNHNY, CDR2 SVGAGI (reference sequence). This CDR3 has 14 residues. Deletions cut 7 bases from V and 2 bases from J, with 13 bases between. The CDR3 bases are TGTGCCAGCACTATAGGGGGGACCACAGATACGCAGTATTTT. This gives the protein CASTIGGTTDTQYF.

The V gene is TRBV5-1, the J gene TRBJ2-7, with D possibly being TRBD2 (6 bases). This CDR3 contains 15 residues. V lost 7 bases, J lost 3 bases, and 20 bases lay in between. The germline gives CDR1 SGHRS, CDR2 YFSETQ. The DNA for the CDR3 is TGCGCCAGCCGCGACTGGGGGGACGGAAACTACGAGCAGTACTTC. Protein product: CASRDWGDGNYEQYF.

This clone came up once. This sequence joins TRBV7-3 and TRBJ1-3, with a weak D call TRBD1 (5 bases). V lost 3 bases to trimming and J lost 0 bases, with 15 bases between them. The CDR3 runs to 17 residues. Germline V gene sequence: CDR1 SGHTA, CDR2 FQGTGA. The CDR3 protein is CASSFSGGHFSGNTIYF. Here the CDR3 DNA reads TGTGCCAGCAGCTTCAGTGGAGGACACTTCTCTGGAAACACCATATATTTT. The variable domain in full, completed from reference TRBV7-3 and TRBJ1-3, reads GAGVSQTPSNKVTEKGKYVELRCDPISGHTALYWYRQSLGQGPEFLIYFQGTGAADDSGLPNDRFFAVRPEGSVSTLKIQRTERGDSAVYLCASSFSGGHFSGNTIYFGEGSWLTVV.

The chain carries TRBV5-1 and TRBJ2-2; D call uncertain. Trimming cost V 0 bases and J 2 bases, with 8 bases left between them. Germline loops: CDR1 SGHRS, CDR2 YFSETQ. This CDR3 is 15 amino acids long. The DNA of the CDR3 is TGCGCCAGCAGCTTGGGACCGACTAACACCGGGGAGCTGTTTTTT. Its translation is CASSLGPTNTGELFF.

This chain uses TRBV19 with TRBJ1-1, with D unresolved. Germline V gene lookup returns CDR1 LNHDA and CDR2 SQIVND (reference sequence). CDR3 length equals 12 residues. Trimming removed 6 bases from V and 10 bases from J, with 15 bases in between. Here the CDR3 DNA reads TGTGCCAGTAGGAGCCAGGTGGAAGGAGCTTTCTTT. This gives the protein CASRSQVEGAFF.

This clone was seen once. The chain links TRBV9 to TRBJ1-3, with 7 bases that match TRBD1. Germline loops: CDR1 SGDLS, CDR2 YYNGEE. The length of the CDR3 is 16 residues. The junction had 6 bases not matched to a gene; V was cut back by 3 bases and J by 0 bases. For the CDR3, the DNA is TGTGCCAGCAGCGCCTGGGGGACAGACTCTGGAAACACCATATATTTT. As protein: CASSAWGTDSGNTIYF.

This rearrangement joins TRBV5-5 to TRBJ1-1; unclear D gene. The V end lost 4 bases, the J end lost 6 bases, and 13 bases lay between the germline ends. This CDR3 has 13 residues. CDR1 is SGHKS and CDR2 is YYEKEE in the germline V gene (reference sequence). The CDR3 nucleotides are TGTGCCAGCAGCCCTCAGCGTACAGCTGAAGCTTTCTTT. Translated, it gives CASSPQRTAEAFF.

The chain couples TRBV7-9 to TRBJ1-2; D gene ambiguous. Trimming removed 2 bases at V and 0 bases at J, with 22 bases between. The CDR3 contains 19 residues. The germline V gene encodes CDR1 SEHNR and CDR2 FQNEAQ (reference sequence). This CDR3 is CASSLFPRPPDPSNYGYTF. CDR3 bases: TGTGCCAGCAGCTTATTCCCTCGACCGCCCGACCCTTCTAACTATGGCTACACCTTC.

This clone has just a few counts. The chain uses TRBV7-9 and TRBJ1-2; 8 nucleotides agree with TRBD1. Germline values: CDR1 SEHNR, CDR2 FQNEAQ (reference sequence). Trimming removed 2 bases from V and 7 bases from J; junction bases left unmatched: 3. The CDR3 is 13 amino acids. The CDR3 here is CASSLLRGPGYTF. The CDR3 DNA reads as TGTGCCAGCAGCTTACTCAGGGGGCCTGGCTACACCTTC.

The rearrangement uses TRBV6-6 and TRBJ2-7; 9 nucleotides agree with TRBD1. The germline CDR1 and CDR2 sequences are MNHNY and SVGAGI (reference sequence). The CDR3 length is 15 residues. V shed 6 bases, J shed 2 bases, and the junction held 8 bases outside the gene matches. The CDR3 here is CASSLLQGAPYEQYF. Here the CDR3 DNA reads TGTGCCAGCAGCCTACTACAGGGGGCACCCTACGAGCAGTACTTC.

The chain recombines TRBV19 with TRBJ2-1; D may be TRBD1 (6 bases). Germline values: CDR1 LNHDA, CDR2 SQIVND (reference sequence). The length of the CDR3 is 14 residues. Trimming stripped 4 bases from V and 10 bases from J, with 17 bases between. The CDR3 DNA follows: TGTGCCAGTAGTACAGGGGAAGGGTTACGCGAGCAGTTCTTC. This encodes CASSTGEGLREQFF.

This chain links TRBV5-1 with TRBJ2-2; no definite D call. The CDR3 has 14 amino acids. Germline values: CDR1 SGHRS, CDR2 YFSETQ. Trimming removed 0 bases at V and 1 base at J, with 4 bases between. CDR3 DNA: TGCGCCAGCAGCTTGGAGGGGAACACCGGGGAGCTGTTTTTT. Protein: CASSLEGNTGELFF.

To note about this clone: Other nucleotide sequences in the sample specify the same CDR3. The V and J genes are TRBV7-2 and TRBJ2-3; D gene ambiguous. V was trimmed by 6 bases and J by 2 bases, leaving 6 bases between them. The germline CDR1 and CDR2 sequences are SGHTA and FQGNSA. The CDR3 has 12 amino acids. CDR3 coding DNA: TGTGCCAGCAGTCCCTACACAGATACGCAGTATTTT. Amino acid sequence: CASSPYTDTQYF.

This clone was recorded a few times. The chain recombines TRBV19 with TRBJ2-2, with D possibly being TRBD1 or TRBD2 (5 bases each). With 5 bases removed from V and 6 bases from J, the gap between germline ends came to 13 bases. This CDR3 is built from 14 residues. CDR1 and CDR2 (germline): LNHDA, SQIVND (reference sequence). The CDR3 region is CASSGTGTPGELFF. CDR3 nucleotides: TGTGCCAGTAGTGGGACCGGGACCCCCGGGGAGCTGTTTTTT.

This clone came up a few times. The chain links TRBV7-2 to TRBJ1-1; tentatively, D is TRBD1 (6 bases). The germline V and J ends were trimmed by 3 bases and 5 bases, with 10 bases remaining between them. This CDR3 has 13 residues. From germline, CDR1 is SGHTA and CDR2 FQGNSA. CDR3 sequence reads: CASSLEQGTEAFF. The CDR3 bases are TGTGCCAGCAGCTTGGAACAGGGAACTGAAGCTTTCTTT.

The chain is built from TRBV29-1 and TRBJ2-7, with 16 positions matching TRBD2. The J segment lost 0 bases and the V segment lost 6 bases, leaving 2 bases of the junction unmatched. Germline V gives CDR1 SQVTM, CDR2 ANQGSEA. The CDR3 spans 15 residues. The DNA for the CDR3 is TGCAGCGTGGGGACTAGCGGGGGGGCCTCCTACGAGCAGTACTTC. It yields the protein CSVGTSGGASYEQYF.

The V call is TRBV20-1, the J call TRBJ2-5; D ambiguous. The germline V and J ends were trimmed by 6 bases and 2 bases, with 7 bases remaining between them. The CDR3 has 11 residues. Germline V gene sequence: CDR1 DFQATT, CDR2 SNEGSKA (reference sequence). CDR3 residues: CSAHRQETQYF. In DNA form, the CDR3 reads TGCAGTGCCCACCGTCAAGAGACCCAGTACTTC.

This chain joins TRBV10-3 and TRBJ1-3; TRBD1 is a possible D gene (6 bases). Between the trimmed V and J ends, which lost 2 bases and 5 bases, there was a span of 13 bases. Germline-derived CDR1 and CDR2 are ENHRY and SYGVKD. The CDR3 is 15 residues long. CDR3 nucleotide sequence: TGTGCCATCAGTGAGATCCAGGGGAAGAGAAACACCATATATTTT. It is translated as CAISEIQGKRNTIYF.

The chain has TRBV4-1 and TRBJ2-2; weak D call: TRBD1 (6 bases). The V end lost 4 bases, the J end lost 4 bases, and 19 bases lay between the germline ends. Per germline, CDR1 MGHRA and CDR2 YSYEKL. The CDR3 is made up of 17 amino acids. CDR3: CASSRYSQGSSTGELFF. CDR3 sequence (DNA): TGCGCCAGCAGCCGATATTCACAGGGATCGAGCACCGGGGAGCTGTTTTTT.

The table lists this clone with a few counts. The chain links TRBV7-2 to TRBJ1-6, with 10 bases fitting TRBD1. The CDR3 totals 14 residues. V lost 2 bases to trimming and J lost 11 bases; unmatched junction nucleotides: 3. Germline V gives CDR1 SGHTA, CDR2 FQGNSA. CDR3 nucleotides: TGTGCCAGCAGCTTACCGGGACAGGGGCCACCCCTCCACTTT. Protein product: CASSLPGQGPPLHF.

This chain links TRBV10-2 with TRBJ2-7, with 13 bases aligning to TRBD2. CDR1 and CDR2 from the germline V gene are WSHSY and SAAADI. V shed 6 bases and J 7 bases; nucleotides not matched to a gene: 0. The CDR3 extends over 12 amino acids. CDR3 loop: CASRGLAGEQYF. The CDR3 nucleotides are TGCGCCAGCAGGGGACTAGCGGGGGAGCAGTACTTC.

The V and J genes are TRBV4-2 and TRBJ2-5, with 14 nucleotides matching TRBD2. CDR3 length equals 15 residues. Germline-derived CDR1 and CDR2 are LGHNA and YNFKEQ. With V trimmed by 1 base and J by 5 bases, 0 bases remained unmatched. The CDR3 nucleotides are TGTGCCAGCAGCCAAGGACTAGCGGGGGGGGAGACCCAGTACTTC. It is translated as CASSQGLAGGETQYF.

The chain couples TRBV27 to TRBJ2-7; 13 bases are shared with TRBD2. This CDR3 is built from 17 residues. Germline V gene lookup returns CDR1 MNHEY and CDR2 SMNVEV (reference sequence). Losses at the gene ends were 2 bases for V and 2 bases for J; bases not matched to a gene: 6. In nucleotides, the CDR3 is TGTGCCAGCAGTTTACAGGGACTAGCGGGGAAACCCTACGAGCAGTACTTC. Residues: CASSLQGLAGKPYEQYF.

The chain employs TRBV4-1 and TRBJ2-7; D is perhaps TRBD1 or TRBD2 (5 bases each). V lost 1 base and J 6 bases, leaving 16 bases between the germline ends. The length of the CDR3 is 15 residues. Germline loops: CDR1 MGHRA, CDR2 YSYEKL. The CDR3 coding sequence is TGCGCCAGCAGCCAAGGTTCAGCTCGTGGGACCGAGCAGTACTTC. Translating gives CASSQGSARGTEQYF.